There are a few counts of the clone carrying this TCR beta chain. Antigen unknown. The J segment lost 0 bases and the V segment lost 6 bases, leaving 5 bases of the junction unmatched. The CDR3 sequence is 15 residues long. CDR1 and CDR2 (germline): SNHLY, FYNNEI. The data were obtained in a study of response to subunit inactivated influenza vaccine. Overall study results and limits: Only a handful of new T cells, the authors suggested, are recruited with each seasonal influenza vaccination.

Using its own MiXCR run on the RT-PCR reads, TCRdb lists one record per CDR3 protein. The data contain around 490,000 distinct CDR3 sequences, approximately 7.7% of them singletons. This clonotype was obtained from a man aged 45 to 70 who received an inactivated influenza vaccine. Material: PBMCs from blood, obtained less than 30 months after vaccination. The chain uses TRBV2 and TRBJ2-1, with 7 bases fitting TRBD1. This CDR3 is CASRIQGSSYNEQFF. CDR3 sequence (DNA): TGTGCCAGCAGGATACAGGGGAGCTCCTACAATGAGCAGTTCTTC.